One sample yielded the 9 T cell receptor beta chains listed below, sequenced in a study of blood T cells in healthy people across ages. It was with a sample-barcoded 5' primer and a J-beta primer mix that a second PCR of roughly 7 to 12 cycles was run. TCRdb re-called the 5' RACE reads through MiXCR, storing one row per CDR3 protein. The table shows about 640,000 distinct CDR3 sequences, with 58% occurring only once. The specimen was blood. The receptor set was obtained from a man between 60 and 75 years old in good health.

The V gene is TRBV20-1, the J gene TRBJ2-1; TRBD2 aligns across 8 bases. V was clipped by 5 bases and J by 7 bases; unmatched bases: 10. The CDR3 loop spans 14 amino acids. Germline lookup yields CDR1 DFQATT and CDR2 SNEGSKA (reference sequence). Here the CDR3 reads CSAPGTSLPNEQFF. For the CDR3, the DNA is TGCAGTGCTCCCGGGACTAGTTTACCAAATGAGCAGTTCTTC.

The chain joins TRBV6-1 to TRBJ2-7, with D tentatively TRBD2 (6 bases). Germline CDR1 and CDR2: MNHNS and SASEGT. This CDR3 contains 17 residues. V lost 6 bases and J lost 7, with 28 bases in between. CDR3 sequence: CASSPVGGVWANNEQYF. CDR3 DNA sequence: TGTGCCAGCAGCCCGGTCGGGGGAGTCTGGGCCAACAATGAGCAGTACTTC.

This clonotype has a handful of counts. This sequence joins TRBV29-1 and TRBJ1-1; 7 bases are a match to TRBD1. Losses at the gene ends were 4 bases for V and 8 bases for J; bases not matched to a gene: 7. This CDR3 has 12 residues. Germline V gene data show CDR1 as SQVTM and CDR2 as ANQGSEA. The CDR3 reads CSVVIRDSEAFF. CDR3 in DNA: TGCAGCGTTGTGATACGGGACAGCGAAGCTTTCTTT.

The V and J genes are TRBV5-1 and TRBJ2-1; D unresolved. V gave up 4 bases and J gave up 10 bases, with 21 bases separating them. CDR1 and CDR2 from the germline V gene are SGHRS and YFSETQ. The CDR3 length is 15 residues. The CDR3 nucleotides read TGCGCCAGCAGCCCCCAAACGGTCGGGCCTCGAGAGCAGTTCTTC. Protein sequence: CASSPQTVGPREQFF.

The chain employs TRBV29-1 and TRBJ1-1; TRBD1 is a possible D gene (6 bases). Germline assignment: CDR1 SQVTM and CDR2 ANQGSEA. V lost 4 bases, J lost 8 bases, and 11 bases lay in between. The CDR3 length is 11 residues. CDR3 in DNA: TGCAGCGTTGGTGGGGGCGGAGAAGCTTTCTTT. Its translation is CSVGGGGEAFF.

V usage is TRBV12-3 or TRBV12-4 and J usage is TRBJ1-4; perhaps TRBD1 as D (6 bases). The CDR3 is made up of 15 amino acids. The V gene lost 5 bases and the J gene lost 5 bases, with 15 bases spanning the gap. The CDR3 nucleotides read TGTGCCAGCAGTGGAGTAGGGCAGGGGAATGAAAAACTGTTTTTT. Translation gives CASSGVGQGNEKLFF.

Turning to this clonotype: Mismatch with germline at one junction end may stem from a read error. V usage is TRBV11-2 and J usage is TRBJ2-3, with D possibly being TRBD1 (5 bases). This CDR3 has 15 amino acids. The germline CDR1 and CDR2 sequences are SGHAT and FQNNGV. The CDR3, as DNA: TGTGCCGGCAGCCCCCAGACAGACACCGGCGATACGCAGTATTTT. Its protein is CAGSPQTDTGDTQYF.

Here the CDR3 reads CATSREGQETQYF. For the CDR3, the DNA is TGTGCCACCAGCAGAGAGGGACAAGAGACCCAGTACTTC. The chain recombines TRBV15 with TRBJ2-5; the D is unclear. Germline CDR1 LNHNV, CDR2 YYDKDF (reference sequence). This CDR3 has 13 residues. The V gene lost 0 bases and the J gene lost 2 bases, with 4 bases spanning the gap.

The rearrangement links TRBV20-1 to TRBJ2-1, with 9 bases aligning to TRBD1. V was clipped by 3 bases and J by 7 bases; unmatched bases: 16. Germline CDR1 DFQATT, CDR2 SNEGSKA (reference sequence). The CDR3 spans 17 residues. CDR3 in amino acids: CSASGHMGQGLGNEQFF. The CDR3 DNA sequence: TGCAGTGCTAGTGGGCACATGGGACAGGGACTTGGAAATGAGCAGTTCTTC.